The 18 T cell receptor beta chains given below trace back to one sample, sequenced in a study of CD8+ T cells in alopecia areata. RNA extraction was followed by reverse transcription into cDNA, which acted as the sequencing template. The data were produced by immunoSEQ multiplex PCR, yet TCRdb's version contains in-frame clones alone and is incomplete. Of 100,000 to 130,000 clones in the sample, around 59% are singletons; the top ten hold 20% to 25%. The sequencing sample was made of CD8+ T cells sorted from blood. Receptor source: a human donor in good health.

The chain is built from TRBV28 and TRBJ2-2; 7 nucleotides agree with TRBD1. CDR1 and CDR2 from the germline V gene are MDHEN and SYDVKM. The J segment lost 3 bases and the V segment lost 4 bases, leaving 8 bases of the junction unmatched. There are 16 residues in the CDR3. In DNA form, the CDR3 reads TGTGCCAGCAGTTCACGACAGGGCCGCGACACCGGGGAGCTGTTTTTT. Translated: CASSSRQGRDTGELFF.

This chain connects TRBV7-2 to TRBJ1-2, with TRBD1 matching over 8 bases. CDR1 is SGHTA, CDR2 FQGNSA, per germline. The CDR3 loop spans 16 amino acids. V dropped 6 bases and J dropped 7; count of bases not matched to a gene: 16. CDR3 sequence: CASSWDRTLTVFGYTF. DNA for the CDR3: TGTGCCAGCAGTTGGGACAGGACCCTTACCGTCTTTGGCTACACCTTC.

The rearrangement uses TRBV5-6 and TRBJ2-1, with D perhaps TRBD2 (6 bases). CDR3 length: 18 amino acids. Trimming stripped 0 bases from V and 2 bases from J, with 18 bases between. Germline assignment: CDR1 SGHDT and CDR2 YYEEEE. The CDR3, as DNA: TGTGCCAGCAGCTTGGTTTTTCGGGAGCCAACTCCCTACAATGAGCAGTTCTTC. Translating it yields CASSLVFREPTPYNEQFF. Filled out from reference TRBV5-6 and TRBJ2-1, the complete variable domain reads DAGVTQSPTHLIKTRGQQVTLRCSPKSGHDTVSWYQQALGQGPQFIFQYYEEEERQRGNFPDRFSGHQFPNYSSELNVNALLLGDSALYLCASSLVFREPTPYNEQFFGPGTRLTVL.

This chain connects TRBV18 to TRBJ2-7; possibly TRBD1 for D (6 bases). This CDR3 contains 13 residues. V was cut by 0 bases and J by 6 bases, with 9 bases left in between. Per germline, CDR1 KGHSH and CDR2 LQKENI. The CDR3 protein is CASSPPAGVEQYF. Here the CDR3 DNA reads TGTGCCAGCTCACCACCGGCAGGGGTCGAGCAGTACTTC. Looking up the rest from reference TRBV18 and TRBJ2-7 gives the full variable domain: NAGVMQNPRHLVRRRGQEARLRCSPMKGHSHVYWYRQLPEEGLKFMVYLQKENIIDESGMPKERFSAEFPKEGPSILRIQQVVRGDSAAYFCASSPPAGVEQYFGPGTRLTVT.

Only a few counts were recorded for this clone. This chain joins TRBV6-4 and TRBJ2-1; no definite D call. The CDR3 length is 16 residues. Germline lookup yields CDR1 MRHNA and CDR2 SNTAGT. Trimming stripped 0 bases from V and 0 bases from J, with 9 bases between. The DNA for the CDR3 is TGTGCCAGCAGTGACTCGATCAAAAGCTCCTACAATGAGCAGTTCTTC. Protein product: CASSDSIKSSYNEQFF.

The chain employs TRBV30 and TRBJ2-7; D unresolved. Germline V gene data show CDR1 as GTSNPN and CDR2 as SVGIG (reference sequence). The CDR3 has 11 residues. V lost 5 bases, J lost 2 bases, and 7 bases lay in between. In DNA form, the CDR3 reads TGTGCCTGGGGTACCGCCTACGAGCAGTACTTC. Protein sequence: CAWGTAYEQYF.

CDR3 bases: TGCGCCAGTCCCCCCAGCAAGGTCTCAGATACGCAGTATTTT. Translated, it gives CASPPSKVSDTQYF. The chain employs TRBV23-1 and TRBJ2-3; D gene uncertain. TRBV23-1 is identified as an open reading frame with a role that is uncertain. V was trimmed by 9 bases and J by 4 bases, leaving 17 bases between them. There are 14 residues in the CDR3.

This chain joins TRBV5-1 and TRBJ1-1; 8 bases agree with TRBD1. CDR1 and CDR2 from the germline V gene are SGHRS and YFSETQ. The CDR3 runs to 13 residues. The V and J ends lost 6 bases and 6 bases, in that order; junction bases with no gene match: 7. The CDR3 spells CASTDRGIAEAFF. The CDR3 DNA is TGCGCCAGCACCGACAGGGGTATCGCTGAAGCTTTCTTT. The full variable domain, in which reference TRBV5-1 and TRBJ1-1 provide the parts outside the CDR3, is KAGVTQTPRYLIKTRGQQVTLSCSPISGHRSVSWYQQTPGQGLQFLFEYFSETQRNKGNFPGRFSGRQFSNSRSEMNVSTLELGDSALYLCASTDRGIAEAFFGQGTRLTVV.

The V and J genes are TRBV5-1 and TRBJ1-1, with TRBD1 matching over 8 bases. With 4 bases clipped from V and 1 base from J, the junction kept 3 bases outside the gene matches. The CDR3 is made up of 14 amino acids. CDR1 SGHRS and CDR2 YFSETQ come from the germline V gene. CDR3: CASSRRGPNTEAFF. The CDR3 DNA follows: TGCGCCAGCAGCCGCAGGGGGCCGAACACTGAAGCTTTCTTT. The whole variable domain, remainder taken from reference TRBV5-1 and TRBJ1-1, is KAGVTQTPRYLIKTRGQQVTLSCSPISGHRSVSWYQQTPGQGLQFLFEYFSETQRNKGNFPGRFSGRQFSNSRSEMNVSTLELGDSALYLCASSRRGPNTEAFFGQGTRLTVV.

There are a few counts of this clone. The chain uses TRBV7-8 and TRBJ2-5; D gene ambiguous. Germline V gene data show CDR1 as SGHVS and CDR2 as FQNEAQ. The V end was cut by 5 bases, the J end by 9 bases, with 10 bases between. The CDR3 loop spans 11 amino acids. Written as DNA, the CDR3 is TGTGCCAGCAGCCGTAGTTCGGCCCAGTACTTC. Its translation: CASSRSSAQYF. Filled out from reference TRBV7-8 and TRBJ2-5, the complete variable domain reads GAGVSQSPRYKVAKRGQDVALRCDPISGHVSLFWYQQALGQGPEFLTYFQNEAQLDKSGLPSDRFFAERPEGSVSTLKIQRTQQEDSAVYLCASSRSSAQYFGPGTRLLVL.

This chain uses TRBV4-3 with TRBJ2-4, with 8 bases fitting TRBD2. Trimming at V came to 0 bases and at J to 12 bases, leaving 10 bases not matched to a gene. The CDR3 has 15 amino acids. Germline V gene lookup returns CDR1 LGHNA and CDR2 YSLEER. CDR3 DNA: TGCGCCAGCAGCCAAGATCGGGCAGGGACTAGTGATCAGTACTTC. Translated: CASSQDRAGTSDQYF.

V usage is TRBV5-6 and J usage is TRBJ2-7; 13 nucleotides agree with TRBD2. The CDR3 is 16 amino acids. With V trimmed by 4 bases and J by 0 bases, 4 bases remained unmatched. The germline CDR1 and CDR2 sequences are SGHDT and YYEEEE. This chain's CDR3 is CASSDGLAGASYEQYF. CDR3 coding DNA: TGTGCCAGCAGCGATGGACTAGCGGGAGCCTCCTACGAGCAGTACTTC.

The V and J genes are TRBV28 and TRBJ1-2; D might be TRBD1 (6 bases). CDR3 length: 14 amino acids. V gave up 2 bases and J gave up 6 bases, with 13 bases separating them. Germline loops: CDR1 MDHEN, CDR2 SYDVKM. The CDR3 loop reads CASSLRGGPNGYTF. The CDR3 bases are TGTGCCAGCAGTTTAAGGGGGGGACCGAATGGCTACACCTTC.

V and J are TRBV4-2 and TRBJ1-4; D not certain. The CDR3 sequence is 16 residues long. CDR1 is LGHNA and CDR2 is YNFKEQ in the germline V gene. The germline V and J ends were trimmed by 0 bases and 8 bases, with 16 bases remaining between them. The CDR3 protein is CASSQDHGPNSEKLFF. CDR3 DNA: TGTGCCAGCAGCCAAGATCACGGCCCTAATAGCGAAAAACTGTTTTTT.

The V gene is TRBV7-6, the J gene TRBJ1-6; 7 bases line up with TRBD1. Germline V lookup: CDR1 SGHVS, CDR2 FNYEAQ. V gave up 4 bases and J gave up 9 bases; unmatched junction bases: 12. CDR3 length: 16 residues. The CDR3 DNA reads as TGTGCCAGCAGCTCCTCCCCGACAGGGTCGGGTTCACCCCTCCACTTT. It is translated as CASSSSPTGSGSPLHF.

The chain employs TRBV7-9 and TRBJ2-7; D is unclear. The CDR3 is 12 amino acids. With 0 bases removed from V and 5 bases from J, the gap between germline ends came to 5 bases. Germline assignment: CDR1 SEHNR and CDR2 FQNEAQ (reference sequence). CDR3 amino acids: CASSLATNEQYF. CDR3 DNA: TGTGCCAGCAGCTTAGCGACGAACGAGCAGTACTTC.

The J gene is TRBJ2-3, the V gene TRBV15, with a tentative D call TRBD2 (6 bases). V lost 5 bases, J lost 1 base, and 13 bases lay in between. The CDR3 sequence is 15 residues long. CDR1 is LNHNV and CDR2 is YYDKDF in the germline V gene (reference sequence). The DNA for the CDR3 is TGTGCCACCAGCGGGGTCCCGGGGGGCACAGATACGCAGTATTTT. Amino acids: CATSGVPGGTDTQYF.

This clone was recorded a few times. The V gene is TRBV7-6, the J gene TRBJ2-5; D ambiguous. CDR1 is SGHVS, CDR2 FNYEAQ, per germline. CDR3 length: 12 amino acids. V was cut by 1 base and J by 5 bases, with 5 bases left in between. The CDR3 loop is CASSLESETQYF. CDR3 nucleotides: TGTGCCAGCAGCTTAGAGTCGGAGACCCAGTACTTC.